The entry below gives a single T cell receptor (beta chain) sequence along with its context. Germline loops: CDR1 WNHNN, CDR2 SYGVQD (reference sequence). V lost 3 bases and J lost 4, with 9 bases in between. This CDR3 comprises 13 residues. This record belongs to a study of response to subunit inactivated influenza vaccine. TCRdb analysed the RT-PCR reads with MiXCR anew, one entry per CDR3 protein. This sample has roughly 700,000 distinct CDR3 sequences, with 14% found just once. The chain employs TRBV10-1 and TRBJ1-1; a weak D match, TRBD1 (6 bases). Material: PBMCs from blood, obtained 14 days before vaccination. The clonotype originates from a man aged 50 to 60 who received an inactivated influenza vaccine. CDR3 DNA: TGCGCCAGCAGTGACGGGGGCATCACTGAAGCTTTCTTT. This encodes CASSDGGITEAFF.